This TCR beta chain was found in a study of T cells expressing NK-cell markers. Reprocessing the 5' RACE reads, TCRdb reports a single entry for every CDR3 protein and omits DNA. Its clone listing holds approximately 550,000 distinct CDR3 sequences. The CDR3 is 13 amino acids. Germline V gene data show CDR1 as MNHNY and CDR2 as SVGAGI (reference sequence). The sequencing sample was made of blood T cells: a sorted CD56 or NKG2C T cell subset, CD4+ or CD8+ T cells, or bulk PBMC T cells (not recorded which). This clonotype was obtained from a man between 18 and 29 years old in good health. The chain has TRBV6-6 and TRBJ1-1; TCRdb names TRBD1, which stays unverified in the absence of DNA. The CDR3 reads CASSQTGGTEAFF.